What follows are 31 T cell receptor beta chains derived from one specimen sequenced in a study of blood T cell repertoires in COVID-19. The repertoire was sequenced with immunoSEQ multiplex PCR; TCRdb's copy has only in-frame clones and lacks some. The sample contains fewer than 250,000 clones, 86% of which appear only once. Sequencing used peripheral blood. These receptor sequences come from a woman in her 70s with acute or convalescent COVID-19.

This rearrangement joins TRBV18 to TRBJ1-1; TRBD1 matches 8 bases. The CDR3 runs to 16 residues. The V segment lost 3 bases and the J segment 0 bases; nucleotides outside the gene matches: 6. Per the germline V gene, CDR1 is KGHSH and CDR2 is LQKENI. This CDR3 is CASSPRSGGMNTEAFF. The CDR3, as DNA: TGTGCCAGCTCACCCCGATCAGGGGGCATGAACACTGAAGCTTTCTTT. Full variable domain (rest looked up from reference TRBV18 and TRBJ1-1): NAGVMQNPRHLVRRRGQEARLRCSPMKGHSHVYWYRQLPEEGLKFMVYLQKENIIDESGMPKERFSAEFPKEGPSILRIQQVVRGDSAAYFCASSPRSGGMNTEAFFGQGTRLTVV.

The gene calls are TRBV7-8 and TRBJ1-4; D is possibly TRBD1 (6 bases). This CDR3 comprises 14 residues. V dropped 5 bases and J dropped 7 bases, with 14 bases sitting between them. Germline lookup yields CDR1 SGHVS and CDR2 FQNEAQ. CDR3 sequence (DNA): TGTGCCAGCAGCCCCCAGGGGTTGGGTGAAAAACTGTTTTTT. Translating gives CASSPQGLGEKLFF. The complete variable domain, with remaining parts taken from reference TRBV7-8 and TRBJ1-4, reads GAGVSQSPRYKVAKRGQDVALRCDPISGHVSLFWYQQALGQGPEFLTYFQNEAQLDKSGLPSDRFFAERPEGSVSTLKIQRTQQEDSAVYLCASSPQGLGEKLFFGSGTQLSVL.

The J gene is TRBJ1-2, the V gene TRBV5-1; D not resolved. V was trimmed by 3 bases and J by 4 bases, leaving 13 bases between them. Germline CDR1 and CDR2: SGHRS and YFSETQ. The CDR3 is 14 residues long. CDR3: CASSSYRGLYGYTF. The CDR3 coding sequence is TGCGCCAGCAGCTCGTATCGCGGGCTCTATGGCTACACCTTC.

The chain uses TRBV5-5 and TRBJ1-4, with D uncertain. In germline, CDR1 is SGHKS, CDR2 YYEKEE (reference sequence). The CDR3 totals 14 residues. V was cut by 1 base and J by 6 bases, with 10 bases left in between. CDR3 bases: TGTGCCAGCAGCTTGCCTCTAGGAGATGAAAAACTGTTTTTT. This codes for CASSLPLGDEKLFF.

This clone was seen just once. The CDR3 protein is CASSPTSTGVVSNQPQHF. The CDR3 DNA reads as TGTGCCAGTAGCCCCACCTCGACAGGGGTCGTAAGCAATCAGCCCCAGCATTTT. V gene TRBV19 combines with J gene TRBJ1-5; 8 bases are a match to TRBD1. With 6 bases clipped from V and 1 base from J, the junction kept 14 bases outside the gene matches. Per the germline V gene, CDR1 is LNHDA and CDR2 is SQIVND (reference sequence). There are 18 residues in the CDR3.

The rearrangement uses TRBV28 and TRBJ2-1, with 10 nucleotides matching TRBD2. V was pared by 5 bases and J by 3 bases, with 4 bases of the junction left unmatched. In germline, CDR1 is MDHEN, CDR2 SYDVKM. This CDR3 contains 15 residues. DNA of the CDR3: TGTGCCAGCAGTAACCTAGCGGGAGTCTACAATGAGCAGTTCTTC. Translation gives CASSNLAGVYNEQFF.

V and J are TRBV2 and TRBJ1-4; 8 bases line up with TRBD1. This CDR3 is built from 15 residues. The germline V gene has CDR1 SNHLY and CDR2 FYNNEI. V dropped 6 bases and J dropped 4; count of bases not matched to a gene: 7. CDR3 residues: CASRPDRGGNEKLFF. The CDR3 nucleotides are TGTGCCAGCAGACCTGACAGGGGAGGTAATGAAAAACTGTTTTTT.

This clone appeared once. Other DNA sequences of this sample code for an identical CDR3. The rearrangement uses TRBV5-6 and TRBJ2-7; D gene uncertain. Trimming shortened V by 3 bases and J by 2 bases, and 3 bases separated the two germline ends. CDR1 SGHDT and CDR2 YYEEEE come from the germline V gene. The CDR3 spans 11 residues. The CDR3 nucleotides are TGTGCCAGCAGCTCGGCCTACGAGCAGTACTTC. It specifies CASSSAYEQYF.

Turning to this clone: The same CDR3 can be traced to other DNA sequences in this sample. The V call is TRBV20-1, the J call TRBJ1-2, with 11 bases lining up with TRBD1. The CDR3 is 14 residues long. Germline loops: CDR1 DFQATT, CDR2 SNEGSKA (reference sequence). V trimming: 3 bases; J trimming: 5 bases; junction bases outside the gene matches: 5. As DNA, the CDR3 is TGCAGTGCTAGTGCCGGGACAGGGGGATATGGCTACACCTTC. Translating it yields CSASAGTGGYGYTF.

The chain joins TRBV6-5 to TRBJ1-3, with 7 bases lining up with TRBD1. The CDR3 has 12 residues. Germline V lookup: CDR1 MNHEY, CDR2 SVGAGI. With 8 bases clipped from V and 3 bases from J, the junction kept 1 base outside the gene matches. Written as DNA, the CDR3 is TGTGCCAGCCAGGGGGATGGAAACACCATATATTTT. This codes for CASQGDGNTIYF.

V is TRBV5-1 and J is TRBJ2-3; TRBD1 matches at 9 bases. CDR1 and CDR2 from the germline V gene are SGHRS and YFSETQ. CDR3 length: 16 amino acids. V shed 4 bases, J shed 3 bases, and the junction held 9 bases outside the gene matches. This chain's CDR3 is CASSETGQGVTDTQYF. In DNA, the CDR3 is TGCGCCAGCAGCGAGACGGGACAGGGAGTGACAGATACGCAGTATTTT.

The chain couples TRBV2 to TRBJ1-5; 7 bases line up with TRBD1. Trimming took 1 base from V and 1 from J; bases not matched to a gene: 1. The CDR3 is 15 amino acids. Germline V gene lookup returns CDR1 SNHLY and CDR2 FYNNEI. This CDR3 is CASSEGTGSNQPQHF. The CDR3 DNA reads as TGTGCCAGCAGTGAAGGGACAGGAAGCAATCAGCCCCAGCATTTT.

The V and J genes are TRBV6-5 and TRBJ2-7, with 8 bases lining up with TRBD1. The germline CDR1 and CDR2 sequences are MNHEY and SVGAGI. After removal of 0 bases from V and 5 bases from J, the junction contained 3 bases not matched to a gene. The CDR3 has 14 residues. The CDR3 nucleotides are TGTGCCAGCAGTTACTCCGGACAGGGCCACGAGCAGTACTTC. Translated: CASSYSGQGHEQYF.

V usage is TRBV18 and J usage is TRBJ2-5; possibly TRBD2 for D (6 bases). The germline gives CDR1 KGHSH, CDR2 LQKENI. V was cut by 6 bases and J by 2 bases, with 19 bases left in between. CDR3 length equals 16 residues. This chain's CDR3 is CASSLPRGTAQETQYF. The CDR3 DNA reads TGTGCCAGCTCCCTACCCCGGGGGACGGCTCAAGAGACCCAGTACTTC.

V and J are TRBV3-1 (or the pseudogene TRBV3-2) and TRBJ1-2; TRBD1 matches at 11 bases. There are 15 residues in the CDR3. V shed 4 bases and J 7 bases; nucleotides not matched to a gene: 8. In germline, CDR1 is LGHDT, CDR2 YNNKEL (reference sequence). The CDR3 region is CASSLYGQGASGYTF. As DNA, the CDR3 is TGTGCCAGCAGCCTGTACGGACAGGGGGCATCTGGCTACACCTTC.

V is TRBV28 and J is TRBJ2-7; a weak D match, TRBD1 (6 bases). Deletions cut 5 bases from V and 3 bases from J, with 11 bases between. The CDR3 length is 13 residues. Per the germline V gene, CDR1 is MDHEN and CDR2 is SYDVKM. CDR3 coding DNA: TGTGCCAGCAGTCGACAGGCGTTCTACGAGCAGTACTTC. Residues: CASSRQAFYEQYF. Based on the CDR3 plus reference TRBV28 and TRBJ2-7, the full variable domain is DVKVTQSSRYLVKRTGEKVFLECVQDMDHENMFWYRQDPGLGLRLIYFSYDVKMKEKGDIPEGYSVSREKKERFSLILESASTNQTSMYLCASSRQAFYEQYFGPGTRLTVT.

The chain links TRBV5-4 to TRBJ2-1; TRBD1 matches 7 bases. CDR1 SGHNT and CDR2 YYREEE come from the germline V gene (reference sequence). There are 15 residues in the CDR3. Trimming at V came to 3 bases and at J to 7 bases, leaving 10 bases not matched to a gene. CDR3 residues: CASSYRQGPLNEQFF. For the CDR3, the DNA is TGTGCCAGCAGCTACCGACAGGGACCTCTTAATGAGCAGTTCTTC.

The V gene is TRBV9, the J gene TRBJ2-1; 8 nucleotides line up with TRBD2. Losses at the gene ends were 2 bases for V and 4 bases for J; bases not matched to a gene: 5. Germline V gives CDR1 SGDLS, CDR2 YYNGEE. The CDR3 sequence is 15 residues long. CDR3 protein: CASSVGLADYNEQFF. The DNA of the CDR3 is TGTGCCAGCAGCGTTGGACTAGCAGATTACAATGAGCAGTTCTTC.

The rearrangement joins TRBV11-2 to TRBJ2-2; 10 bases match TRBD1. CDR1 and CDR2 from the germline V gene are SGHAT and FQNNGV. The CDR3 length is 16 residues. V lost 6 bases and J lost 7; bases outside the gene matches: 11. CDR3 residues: CASRFTGTGEYGELFF. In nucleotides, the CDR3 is TGTGCCAGCAGATTTACCGGGACAGGGGAATACGGGGAGCTGTTTTTT.

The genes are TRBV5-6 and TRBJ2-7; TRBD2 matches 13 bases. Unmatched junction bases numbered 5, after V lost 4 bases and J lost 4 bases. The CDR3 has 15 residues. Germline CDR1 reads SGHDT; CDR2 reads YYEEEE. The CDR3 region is CASSRGTSGKYEQYF. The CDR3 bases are TGTGCCAGCAGCCGCGGGACTAGCGGGAAGTACGAGCAGTACTTC. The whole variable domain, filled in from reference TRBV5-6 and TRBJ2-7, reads DAGVTQSPTHLIKTRGQQVTLRCSPKSGHDTVSWYQQALGQGPQFIFQYYEEEERQRGNFPDRFSGHQFPNYSSELNVNALLLGDSALYLCASSRGTSGKYEQYFGPGTRLTVT.

The CDR3 DNA reads TGTGCCAGCTCACCCGGACAGGGGCAATTGGGCTATGGCTACACCTTC. Translation: CASSPGQGQLGYGYTF. V usage is TRBV18 and J usage is TRBJ1-2; 9 bases match TRBD1. Trimming removed 3 bases from V and 4 bases from J; junction bases left unmatched: 9. CDR3 length: 16 residues. Germline V gene sequence: CDR1 KGHSH, CDR2 LQKENI. The full variable domain, in which reference TRBV18 and TRBJ1-2 provide the parts outside the CDR3, is NAGVMQNPRHLVRRRGQEARLRCSPMKGHSHVYWYRQLPEEGLKFMVYLQKENIIDESGMPKERFSAEFPKEGPSILRIQQVVRGDSAAYFCASSPGQGQLGYGYTFGSGTRLTVV.

For the CDR3, the DNA is TGTGCCAGCAGCTGGACAGATTATAATTCACCCCTCCACTTT. Translating it yields CASSWTDYNSPLHF. The V and J genes are TRBV11-2 and TRBJ1-6; TRBD1 might be the D (6 bases). The V end was cut by 4 bases, the J end by 4 bases, with 8 bases between. This CDR3 is built from 14 residues. Germline-derived CDR1 and CDR2 are SGHAT and FQNNGV.

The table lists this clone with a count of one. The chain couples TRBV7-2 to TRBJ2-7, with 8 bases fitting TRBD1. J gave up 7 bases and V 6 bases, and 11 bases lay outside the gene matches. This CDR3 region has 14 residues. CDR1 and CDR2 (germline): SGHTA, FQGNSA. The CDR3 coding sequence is TGTGCCAGCAGTCCCGGGACAGGCCTCTGGGAGCAGTACTTC. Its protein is CASSPGTGLWEQYF.

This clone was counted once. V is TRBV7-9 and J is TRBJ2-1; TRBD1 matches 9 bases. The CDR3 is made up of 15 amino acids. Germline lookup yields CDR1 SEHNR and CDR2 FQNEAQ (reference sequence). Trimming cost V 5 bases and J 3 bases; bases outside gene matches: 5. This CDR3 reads CASSPGQGNYNEQFF. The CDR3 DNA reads TGTGCCAGCAGCCCGGGACAGGGAAACTACAATGAGCAGTTCTTC.

The CDR3 nucleotides read TGTGCCATCAAACCGGGTGTCGCCACTGAAGCTTTCTTT. This sequence encodes CAIKPGVATEAFF. This sequence joins TRBV10-3 and TRBJ1-1; D is undetermined. The CDR3 covers 13 residues. With 7 bases removed from V and 4 bases from J, the gap between germline ends came to 13 bases. Germline CDR1 reads ENHRY; CDR2 reads SYGVKD.

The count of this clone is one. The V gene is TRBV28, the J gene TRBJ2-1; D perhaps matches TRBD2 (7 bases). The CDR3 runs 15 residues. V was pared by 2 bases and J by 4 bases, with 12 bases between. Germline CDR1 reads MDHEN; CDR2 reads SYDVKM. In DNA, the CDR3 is TGTGCCAGCAGTTTAGGGGGGGGGCCGTACAATGAGCAGTTCTTC. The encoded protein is CASSLGGGPYNEQFF.

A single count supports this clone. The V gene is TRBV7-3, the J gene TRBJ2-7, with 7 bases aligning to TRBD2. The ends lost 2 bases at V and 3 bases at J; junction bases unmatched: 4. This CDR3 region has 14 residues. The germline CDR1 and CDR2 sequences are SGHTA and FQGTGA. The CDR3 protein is CASSLAGVGYEQYF. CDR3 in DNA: TGTGCCAGCAGCTTAGCGGGGGTGGGCTACGAGCAGTACTTC.

The CDR3 nucleotides are TGTGCCATCAAGACTAGCGGGGCTTCCTACGAGCAGTACTTC. Encoded protein: CAIKTSGASYEQYF. The rearrangement uses TRBV28 and TRBJ2-7; 11 bases fit TRBD2. The CDR3 runs 14 residues. CDR1 is MDHEN and CDR2 is SYDVKM in the germline V gene. J was trimmed by 1 base and V by 10 bases; bases with no gene match: 6.

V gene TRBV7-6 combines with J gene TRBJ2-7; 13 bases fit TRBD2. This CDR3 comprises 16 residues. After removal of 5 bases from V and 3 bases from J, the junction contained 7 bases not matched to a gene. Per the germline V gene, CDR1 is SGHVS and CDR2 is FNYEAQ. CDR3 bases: TGTGCCAGCAGCGATTGGCGGACTAGCGGGAGCTACGAGCAGTACTTC. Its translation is CASSDWRTSGSYEQYF.

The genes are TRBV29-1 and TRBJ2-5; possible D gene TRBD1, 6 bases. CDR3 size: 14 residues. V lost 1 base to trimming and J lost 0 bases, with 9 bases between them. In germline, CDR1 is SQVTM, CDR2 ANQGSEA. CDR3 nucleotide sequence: TGCAGCGTTGAAGGGGACACCTACCAAGAGACCCAGTACTTC. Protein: CSVEGDTYQETQYF.

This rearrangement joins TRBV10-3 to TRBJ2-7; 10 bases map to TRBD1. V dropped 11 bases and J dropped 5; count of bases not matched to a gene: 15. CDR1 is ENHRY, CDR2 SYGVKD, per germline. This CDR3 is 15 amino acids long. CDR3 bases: TGTGCCCTCCACCCCCGGGACAGGGGTAACAACGAGCAGTACTTC. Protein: CALHPRDRGNNEQYF.